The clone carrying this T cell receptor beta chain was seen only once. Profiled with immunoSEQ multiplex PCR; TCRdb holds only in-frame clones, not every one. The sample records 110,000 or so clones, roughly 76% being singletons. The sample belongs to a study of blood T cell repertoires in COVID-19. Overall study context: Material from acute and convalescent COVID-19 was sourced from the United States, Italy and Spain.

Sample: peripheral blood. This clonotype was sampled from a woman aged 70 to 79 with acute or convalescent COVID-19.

The CDR3 sequence is CASSSLAGETQYF. The CDR3, as DNA: TGCGCCAGCAGCTCACTAGCGGGGGAGACCCAGTACTTC. The chain combines TRBV5-1 with TRBJ2-5, with 10 nucleotides matching TRBD2. This CDR3 is built from 13 residues. Germline V gene data show CDR1 as SGHRS and CDR2 as YFSETQ. V was pared by 3 bases and J by 5 bases, with 1 base of the junction left unmatched.